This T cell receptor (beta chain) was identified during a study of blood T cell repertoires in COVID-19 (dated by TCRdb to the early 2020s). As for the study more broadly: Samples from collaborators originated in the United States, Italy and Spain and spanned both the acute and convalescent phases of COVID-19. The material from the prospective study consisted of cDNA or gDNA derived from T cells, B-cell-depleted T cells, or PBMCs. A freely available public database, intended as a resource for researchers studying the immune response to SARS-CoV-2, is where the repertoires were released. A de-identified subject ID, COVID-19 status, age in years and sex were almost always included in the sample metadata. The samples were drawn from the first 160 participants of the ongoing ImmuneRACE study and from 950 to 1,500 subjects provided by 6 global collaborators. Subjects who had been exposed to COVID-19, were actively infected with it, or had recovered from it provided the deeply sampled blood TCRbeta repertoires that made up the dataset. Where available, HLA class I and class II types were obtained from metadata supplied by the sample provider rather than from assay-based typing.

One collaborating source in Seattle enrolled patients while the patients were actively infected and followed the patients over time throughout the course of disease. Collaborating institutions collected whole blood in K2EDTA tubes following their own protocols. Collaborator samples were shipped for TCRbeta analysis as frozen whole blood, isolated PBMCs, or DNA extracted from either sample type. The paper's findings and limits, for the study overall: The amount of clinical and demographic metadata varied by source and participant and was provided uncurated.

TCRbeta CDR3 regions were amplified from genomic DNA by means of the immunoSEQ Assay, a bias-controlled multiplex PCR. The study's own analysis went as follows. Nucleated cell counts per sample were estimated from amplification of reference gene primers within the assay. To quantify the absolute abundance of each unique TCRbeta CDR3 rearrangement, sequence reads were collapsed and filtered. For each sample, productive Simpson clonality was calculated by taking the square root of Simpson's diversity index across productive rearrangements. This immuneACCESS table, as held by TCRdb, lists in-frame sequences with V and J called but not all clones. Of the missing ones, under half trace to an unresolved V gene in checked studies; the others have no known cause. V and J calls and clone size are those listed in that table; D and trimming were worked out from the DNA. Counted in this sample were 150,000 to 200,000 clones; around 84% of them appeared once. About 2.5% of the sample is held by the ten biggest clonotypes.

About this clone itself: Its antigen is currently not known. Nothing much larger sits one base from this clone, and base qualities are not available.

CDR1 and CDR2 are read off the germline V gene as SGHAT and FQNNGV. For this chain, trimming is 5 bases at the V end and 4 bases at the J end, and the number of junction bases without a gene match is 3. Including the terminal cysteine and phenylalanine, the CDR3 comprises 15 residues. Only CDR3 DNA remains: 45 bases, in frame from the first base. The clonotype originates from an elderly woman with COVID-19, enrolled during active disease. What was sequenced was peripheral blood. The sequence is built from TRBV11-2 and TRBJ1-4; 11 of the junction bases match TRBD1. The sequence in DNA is TGTGCCAGCAGCCCGGGGACAGGGGGTAATGAAAAACTGTTTTTT. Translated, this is CASSPGTGGNEKLFF.